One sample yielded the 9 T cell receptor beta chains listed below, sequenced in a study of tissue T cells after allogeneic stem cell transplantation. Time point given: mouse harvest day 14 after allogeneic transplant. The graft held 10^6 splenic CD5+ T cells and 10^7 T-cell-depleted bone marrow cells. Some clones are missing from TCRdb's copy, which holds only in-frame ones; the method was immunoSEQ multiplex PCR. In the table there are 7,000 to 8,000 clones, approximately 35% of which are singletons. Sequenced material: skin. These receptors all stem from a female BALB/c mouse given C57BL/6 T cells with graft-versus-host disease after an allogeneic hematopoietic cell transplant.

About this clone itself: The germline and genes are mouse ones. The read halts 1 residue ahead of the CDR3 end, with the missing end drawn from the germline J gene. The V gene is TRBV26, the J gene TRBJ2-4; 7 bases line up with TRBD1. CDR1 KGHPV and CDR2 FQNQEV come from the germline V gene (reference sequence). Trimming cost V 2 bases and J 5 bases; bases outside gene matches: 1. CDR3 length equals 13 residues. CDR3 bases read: TGTGCCAGCAGTCTGAGGGACAGAAACACCTTGTAC. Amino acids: CASSLRDRNTLY. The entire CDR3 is CASSLRDRNTLYF.

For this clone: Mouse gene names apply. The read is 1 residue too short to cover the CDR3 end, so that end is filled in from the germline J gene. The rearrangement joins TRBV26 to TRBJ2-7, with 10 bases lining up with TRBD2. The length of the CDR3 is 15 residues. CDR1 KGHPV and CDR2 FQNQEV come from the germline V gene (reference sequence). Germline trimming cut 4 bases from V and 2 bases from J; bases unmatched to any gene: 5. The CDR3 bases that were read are TGTGCCAGCAGTCCTCGACTGGGGGGCCCCTATGAACAGTAC. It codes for CASSPRLGGPYEQY. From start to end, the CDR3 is CASSPRLGGPYEQYF.

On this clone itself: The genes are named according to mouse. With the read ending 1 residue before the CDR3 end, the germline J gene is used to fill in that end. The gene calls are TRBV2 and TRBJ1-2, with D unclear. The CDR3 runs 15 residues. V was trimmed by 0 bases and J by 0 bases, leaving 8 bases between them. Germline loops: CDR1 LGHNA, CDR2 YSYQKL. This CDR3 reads CASSQEWASNSDYTF. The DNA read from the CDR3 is TGTGCCAGCAGCCAAGAGTGGGCCTCAAACTCCGACTACACC.

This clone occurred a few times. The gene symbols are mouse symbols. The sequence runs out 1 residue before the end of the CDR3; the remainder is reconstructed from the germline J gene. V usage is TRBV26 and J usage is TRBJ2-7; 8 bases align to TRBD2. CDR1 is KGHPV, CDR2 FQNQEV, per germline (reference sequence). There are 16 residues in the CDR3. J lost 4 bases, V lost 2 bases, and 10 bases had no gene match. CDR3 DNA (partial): TGTGCCAGCAGTCTGACAGCGGGACTGGCCCTTTATGAACAGTAC. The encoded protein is CASSLTAGLALYEQY. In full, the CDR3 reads CASSLTAGLALYEQYF.

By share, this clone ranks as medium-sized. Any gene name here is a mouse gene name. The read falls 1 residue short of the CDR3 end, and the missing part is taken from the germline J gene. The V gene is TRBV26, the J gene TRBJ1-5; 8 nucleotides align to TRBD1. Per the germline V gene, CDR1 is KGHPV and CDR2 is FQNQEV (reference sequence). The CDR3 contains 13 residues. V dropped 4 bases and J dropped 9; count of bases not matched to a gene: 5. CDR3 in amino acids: CASSPGQELAPLF. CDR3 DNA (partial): TGTGCCAGCAGTCCGGGACAGGAGCTGGCTCCGCTT.

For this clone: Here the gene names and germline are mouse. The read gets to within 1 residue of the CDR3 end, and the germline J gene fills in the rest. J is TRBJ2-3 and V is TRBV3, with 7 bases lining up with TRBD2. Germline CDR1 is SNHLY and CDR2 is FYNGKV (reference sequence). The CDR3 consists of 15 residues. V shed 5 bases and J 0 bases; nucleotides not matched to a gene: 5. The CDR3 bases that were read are TGTGCCAGCAGCCCCCGACTGGGTAGTGCAGAAACGCTGTAT. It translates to CASSPRLGSAETLY. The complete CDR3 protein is CASSPRLGSAETLYF.

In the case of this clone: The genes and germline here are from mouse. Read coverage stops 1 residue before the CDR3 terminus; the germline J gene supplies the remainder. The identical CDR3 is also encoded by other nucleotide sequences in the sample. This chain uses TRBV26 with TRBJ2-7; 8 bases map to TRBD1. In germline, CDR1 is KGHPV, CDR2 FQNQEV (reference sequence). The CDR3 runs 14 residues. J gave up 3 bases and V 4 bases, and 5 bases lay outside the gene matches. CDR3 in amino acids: CASSPGTGGYEQYF. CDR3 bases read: TGTGCCAGCAGTCCGGGGACAGGCGGCTATGAACAGTAC.

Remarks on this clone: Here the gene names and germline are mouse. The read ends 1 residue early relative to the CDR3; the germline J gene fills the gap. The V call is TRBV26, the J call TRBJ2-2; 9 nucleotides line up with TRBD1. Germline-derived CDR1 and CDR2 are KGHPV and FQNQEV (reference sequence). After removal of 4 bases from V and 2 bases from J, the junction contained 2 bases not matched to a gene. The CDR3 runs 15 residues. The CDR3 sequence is CASSHRGPNTGQLYF. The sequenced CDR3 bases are TGTGCCAGCAGTCACAGGGGGCCGAACACCGGGCAGCTCTAC.

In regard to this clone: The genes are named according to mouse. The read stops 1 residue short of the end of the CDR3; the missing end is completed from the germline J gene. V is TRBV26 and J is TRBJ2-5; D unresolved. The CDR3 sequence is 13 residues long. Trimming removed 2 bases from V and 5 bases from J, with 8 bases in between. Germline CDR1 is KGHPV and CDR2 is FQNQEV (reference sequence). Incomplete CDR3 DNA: TGTGCCAGCAGTCTGGGGAGAACAGACACCCAGTAC. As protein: CASSLGRTDTQY. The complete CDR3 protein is CASSLGRTDTQYF.